These 19 T cell receptor beta chains share one sample of origin, sequenced in a study of blood T cell repertoires in COVID-19. Method: immunoSEQ multiplex PCR; TCRdb's copy keeps in-frame clones and lacks some. Counted here are 75,000 to 100,000 clones, about 87% occurring once; the ten biggest clones make up 7% to 8%. Material for sequencing was peripheral blood. These receptors came from a human donor with acute or convalescent COVID-19. The donor label of this sample is uncertain.

The chain has TRBV6-5 and TRBJ1-3, with 9 nucleotides matching TRBD1. V dropped 2 bases and J dropped 4; count of bases not matched to a gene: 6. The CDR3 length is 16 residues. Germline CDR1 is MNHEY and CDR2 is SVGAGI. The DNA for the CDR3 is TGTGCCAGCAGTTACACCCAACAGGGGGCGGGAAACACCATATATTTT. Translating gives CASSYTQQGAGNTIYF.

J is TRBJ2-1 and V is TRBV5-6; D is possibly TRBD1 (6 bases). The CDR3 is made up of 15 amino acids. The germline CDR1 and CDR2 sequences are SGHDT and YYEEEE. The V and J ends lost 0 bases and 8 bases respectively, with 15 bases between them. The DNA of the CDR3 is TGTGCCAGCAGCTTGGGGCAGGGGTTTAGAGATGAGCAGTTCTTC. Its protein product is CASSLGQGFRDEQFF. Based on the CDR3 plus reference TRBV5-6 and TRBJ2-1, the full variable domain is DAGVTQSPTHLIKTRGQQVTLRCSPKSGHDTVSWYQQALGQGPQFIFQYYEEEERQRGNFPDRFSGHQFPNYSSELNVNALLLGDSALYLCASSLGQGFRDEQFFGPGTRLTVL.

The gene calls are TRBV6-2 or TRBV6-3 and TRBJ2-1; possible D gene TRBD1, 6 bases. The germline V gene encodes CDR1 MNHEY and CDR2 SVGEGT. This CDR3 is 14 amino acids long. Trimming took off 0 bases at V and 8 bases at J, with 11 bases between the two ends. In DNA form, the CDR3 reads TGTGCCAGCAGTTACTCACAGGGAGTCTATGAGCAGTTCTTC. This encodes CASSYSQGVYEQFF.

This clone was detected a few times. The J gene is TRBJ2-6, the V gene TRBV5-6; 7 bases match TRBD1. V lost 1 base to trimming and J lost 1 base; unmatched junction nucleotides: 8. Germline V gives CDR1 SGHDT, CDR2 YYEEEE. The CDR3 sequence is 18 residues long. CDR3 protein: CASSLRGQYLSGANVLTF. For the CDR3, the DNA is TGTGCCAGCAGCTTGCGGGGACAGTATTTATCTGGGGCCAACGTCCTGACTTTC.

This clone was found a few times. The chain links TRBV7-2 to TRBJ1-5, with TRBD1 matching over 7 bases. The J segment lost 7 bases and the V segment lost 3 bases, leaving 9 bases of the junction unmatched. The germline V gene encodes CDR1 SGHTA and CDR2 FQGNSA. The CDR3 consists of 15 residues. The CDR3: CASSFNRGEGQPQHF. The CDR3 DNA reads as TGTGCCAGCAGCTTCAACAGGGGTGAGGGCCAGCCCCAGCATTTT.

This chain connects TRBV19 to TRBJ1-4; D call uncertain. The germline CDR1 and CDR2 sequences are LNHDA and SQIVND (reference sequence). The CDR3 totals 15 residues. Trimming left V 3 bases short and J 6 bases short, with 14 bases between. The CDR3 region is CASSMRGNHDEKLFF. The CDR3, as DNA: TGTGCCAGTAGTATGAGAGGGAACCACGATGAAAAACTGTTTTTT.

The genes are TRBV18 and TRBJ2-5; 7 positions match TRBD2. The CDR3 contains 14 residues. Germline lookup yields CDR1 KGHSH and CDR2 LQKENI. V shed 3 bases, J shed 2 bases, and the junction held 3 bases outside the gene matches. The CDR3 DNA follows: TGTGCCAGCTCACCTACTAGCGTACAAGAGACCCAGTACTTC. Translated, it gives CASSPTSVQETQYF.

V gene TRBV5-1 combines with J gene TRBJ1-6; D unclear. CDR3 length equals 14 residues. With 4 bases removed from V and 0 bases from J, the gap between germline ends came to 5 bases. Germline V lookup: CDR1 SGHRS, CDR2 YFSETQ. In nucleotides, the CDR3 is TGCGCCAGCAGCCTGAGCTCCTATAATTCACCCCTCCACTTT. Translation: CASSLSSYNSPLHF. The variable domain in full, completed from reference TRBV5-1 and TRBJ1-6, reads KAGVTQTPRYLIKTRGQQVTLSCSPISGHRSVSWYQQTPGQGLQFLFEYFSETQRNKGNFPGRFSGRQFSNSRSEMNVSTLELGDSALYLCASSLSSYNSPLHFGNGTRLTVT.

The V call is TRBV19, the J call TRBJ1-2, with unresolved D. Trimming stripped 6 bases from V and 6 bases from J, with 11 bases between. Germline CDR1 LNHDA, CDR2 SQIVND (reference sequence). The CDR3 spans 12 residues. The CDR3 bases are TGTGCCAGTAGCGAGTGGTCCGATGGCTACACCTTC. Translation: CASSEWSDGYTF.

This chain links TRBV5-1 with TRBJ2-7; 7 bases agree with TRBD2. The CDR3 has 15 residues. The V gene end was trimmed by 0 bases and the J gene end by 7 bases; junction bases not matched to a gene: 10. Per the germline V gene, CDR1 is SGHRS and CDR2 is YFSETQ. CDR3 in DNA: TGCGCCAGCAGCTTGGGCGGGGGAATTTTGGGGGAGCAGTACTTC. It translates to CASSLGGGILGEQYF.

This clone was counted a few times. This chain links TRBV19 with TRBJ1-1; the D is unclear. The CDR3 consists of 14 residues. The V and J ends lost 3 bases and 2 bases respectively, with 10 bases between them. Germline V gene data show CDR1 as LNHDA and CDR2 as SQIVND (reference sequence). CDR3 sequence reads: CASSIARLNTEAFF. CDR3 nucleotide sequence: TGTGCCAGTAGTATCGCCAGATTAAACACTGAAGCTTTCTTT.

The chain carries TRBV5-4 and TRBJ2-2; TRBD2 matches at 10 bases. Germline-derived CDR1 and CDR2 are SGHNT and YYREEE (reference sequence). With V trimmed by 0 bases and J by 5 bases, 7 bases remained unmatched. This CDR3 spans 17 amino acids. The CDR3 DNA follows: TGTGCCAGCAGCTTGGACGCCGGACTAGCGGTAACCGGGGAGCTGTTTTTT. Residues: CASSLDAGLAVTGELFF.

This chain joins TRBV6-5 and TRBJ2-7; no reliable D call. This CDR3 is built from 13 residues. Germline values: CDR1 MNHEY, CDR2 SVGAGI. Trimming took off 0 bases at V and 7 bases at J, with 10 bases between the two ends. The CDR3 DNA sequence: TGTGCCAGCAGTTACTCCGGGTTGTGGGAGCAGTACTTC. It is translated as CASSYSGLWEQYF.

V gene TRBV18 combines with J gene TRBJ2-3; 8 nucleotides line up with TRBD2. The CDR3 length is 16 residues. Unmatched junction bases numbered 7, after V lost 1 base and J lost 4 bases. Germline V CDR1 and CDR2: KGHSH, LQKENI. CDR3 sequence (DNA): TGTGCCAGCTCACCACAGTTAGCGGGGCAGGCAGATACGCAGTATTTT. Protein product: CASSPQLAGQADTQYF.

J is TRBJ2-3 and V is TRBV30; weak D call: TRBD2 (6 bases). CDR1 is GTSNPN and CDR2 is SVGIG in the germline V gene (reference sequence). V gave up 3 bases and J gave up 2 bases, with 12 bases separating them. The CDR3 is 14 residues long. This CDR3 reads CAWSPGTHTDTQYF. Here the CDR3 DNA reads TGTGCCTGGAGCCCCGGGACTCACACAGATACGCAGTATTTT.

This rearrangement joins TRBV7-2 to TRBJ2-2; TRBD1 agrees at 9 bases. The V gene's germline CDR1 is SGHTA and CDR2 FQGNSA. V lost 5 bases, J lost 6 bases, and 7 bases stayed unmatched. The CDR3 totals 15 residues. In DNA, the CDR3 is TGTGCCAGCAGCCCCGGACAGGGGCGGGCCGGGGAGCTGTTTTTT. Amino acids: CASSPGQGRAGELFF.

The rearrangement joins TRBV11-2 to TRBJ1-4, with a weak D call TRBD1 (6 bases). Per the germline V gene, CDR1 is SGHAT and CDR2 is FQNNGV. With 0 bases removed from V and 4 bases from J, the gap between germline ends came to 6 bases. This CDR3 has 14 amino acids. This CDR3 reads CASSLDRGNEKLFF. CDR3 DNA: TGTGCCAGCAGCTTAGACAGGGGTAATGAAAAACTGTTTTTT. The full variable domain, in which reference TRBV11-2 and TRBJ1-4 provide the parts outside the CDR3, is EAGVAQSPRYKIIEKRQSVAFWCNPISGHATLYWYQQILGQGPKLLIQFQNNGVVDDSQLPKDRFSAERLKGVDSTLKIQPAKLEDSAVYLCASSLDRGNEKLFFGSGTQLSVL.

This clone was observed once. V usage is TRBV28 and J usage is TRBJ1-1; 9 bases agree with TRBD1. The CDR3 consists of 14 residues. The J segment lost 6 bases and the V segment lost 4 bases, leaving 6 bases of the junction unmatched. The germline gives CDR1 MDHEN, CDR2 SYDVKM. The CDR3 region is CASSSTGGVAEAFF. CDR3 sequence (DNA): TGTGCCAGCAGTTCCACAGGGGGCGTCGCTGAAGCTTTCTTT.

This sequence joins TRBV20-1 and TRBJ1-5; D not resolved. V lost 3 bases and J lost 0, with 6 bases in between. The CDR3 is 13 residues long. The germline V gene encodes CDR1 DFQATT and CDR2 SNEGSKA (reference sequence). The CDR3 sequence: CSASQDSNQPQHF. CDR3 bases: TGCAGTGCTAGTCAGGATAGCAATCAGCCCCAGCATTTT.